These 16 T cell receptor beta chains were all obtained from the same sample, sequenced in a study of cytomegalovirus exposure and HLA in healthy donors. The PCR employed 60 Vbeta primers together with 13 Jbeta primers. Profiled with immunoSEQ multiplex PCR; TCRdb holds only in-frame clones, not every one. This sample has some 120,000 clones, with 74% found just once. Material: PBMCs. The receptors stem from a man between 35 and 55 years old in good health and CMV-seropositive.

This clone was seen once. The chain has TRBV9 and TRBJ2-5; 7 positions match TRBD1. Germline lookup yields CDR1 SGDLS and CDR2 YYNGEE. The CDR3 totals 14 residues. V lost 2 bases and J lost 2; bases outside the gene matches: 3. CDR3 loop: CASSVTGIQETQYF. DNA for the CDR3: TGTGCCAGCAGCGTGACAGGGATTCAAGAGACCCAGTACTTC.

The chain couples TRBV9 to TRBJ2-5, with D possibly matching TRBD1 (6 bases). This CDR3 spans 14 amino acids. Germline-derived CDR1 and CDR2 are SGDLS and YYNGEE. Trimming cost V 4 bases and J 0 bases, with 10 bases left between them. This chain's CDR3 is CASSTDRNQETQYF. CDR3 bases: TGTGCCAGCAGCACTGACAGGAACCAAGAGACCCAGTACTTC.

The J gene is TRBJ2-7, the V gene TRBV7-2, with 7 nucleotides matching TRBD1. The CDR3 runs 12 residues. Germline trimming cut 10 bases from V and 2 bases from J; bases unmatched to any gene: 5. Germline V CDR1 and CDR2: SGHTA, FQGNSA. The CDR3 nucleotides read TGTGCCATCAGACAGGGTGCCTACGAGCAGTACTTC. The encoded protein is CAIRQGAYEQYF. The complete variable domain, with remaining parts taken from reference TRBV7-2 and TRBJ2-7, reads GAGVSQSPSNKVTEKGKDVELRCDPISGHTALYWYRQSLGQGLEFLIYFQGNSAPDKSGLPSDRFSAERTGGSVSTLTIQRTQQEDSAVYLCAIRQGAYEQYFGPGTRLTVT.

This clone has more than one count but fewer than ten. The chain joins TRBV20-1 to TRBJ1-1; the D gene is possibly TRBD1 (6 bases). CDR1 is DFQATT and CDR2 is SNEGSKA in the germline V gene (reference sequence). The CDR3 sequence is 11 residues long. V dropped 0 bases and J dropped 8 bases, with 7 bases sitting between them. The CDR3 protein is CSAREDREAFF. The CDR3 coding sequence is TGCAGTGCTAGAGAAGACAGGGAAGCTTTCTTT.

This rearrangement joins TRBV9 to TRBJ1-4, with 7 bases identical to TRBD1. Looked up from germline, CDR1 is SGDLS and CDR2 is YYNGEE. This CDR3 is 16 amino acids long. The V segment lost 4 bases and the J segment 5 bases; nucleotides outside the gene matches: 11. CDR3 residues: CASSPRGGQYNEKLFF. The CDR3, as DNA: TGTGCCAGCAGCCCCCGGGGGGGACAGTACAATGAAAAACTGTTTTTT.

The gene calls are TRBV5-1 and TRBJ2-3; D not certain. Germline V gene data show CDR1 as SGHRS and CDR2 as YFSETQ. Between the trimmed V and J ends, which lost 4 bases and 3 bases, there was a span of 12 bases. There are 14 residues in the CDR3. The CDR3 sequence is CASSPDSGTDTQYF. CDR3 sequence (DNA): TGCGCCAGCAGCCCTGATTCGGGTACAGATACGCAGTATTTT.

This clone was found a few times. V and J are TRBV10-2 and TRBJ2-7; unclear D gene. Per germline, CDR1 WSHSY and CDR2 SAAADI. The ends were cut back, 6 bases at V and 2 bases at J, with 8 bases in the middle. The length of the CDR3 is 12 residues. The CDR3 protein is CASRETAYEQYF. CDR3 DNA sequence: TGCGCCAGCAGGGAGACGGCCTACGAGCAGTACTTC.

The J gene is TRBJ2-1, the V gene TRBV7-8; 9 bases map to TRBD2. With V trimmed by 3 bases and J by 2 bases, 5 bases remained unmatched. The V gene's germline CDR1 is SGHVS and CDR2 FQNEAQ. The CDR3 has 16 amino acids. CDR3 amino acids: CASSLGSGRPYNEQFF. Here the CDR3 DNA reads TGTGCCAGCAGCTTGGGTAGCGGGAGACCCTACAATGAGCAGTTCTTC.

In DNA form, the CDR3 reads TGTGCCTGGAGTGGGGGCGGGGGGATGGAAGATACGCAGTATTTT. Its translation is CAWSGGGGMEDTQYF. This chain joins TRBV30 and TRBJ2-3; 8 bases are a match to TRBD2. Trimming cost V 1 base and J 5 bases; bases outside gene matches: 8. The CDR3 contains 15 residues. From germline, CDR1 is GTSNPN and CDR2 SVGIG (reference sequence).

As concerns this clone: This CDR3 fails to terminate in the conserved phenylalanine or tryptophan, so it likely reflects a read error. The chain couples TRBV6-9 to TRBJ1-5; TRBD1 matches at 7 bases. The CDR3 has 15 residues. Germline V gene sequence: CDR1 MNHGY, CDR2 SVAAGI. Unmatched junction bases numbered 12, after V lost 7 bases and J lost 6 bases. For the CDR3, the DNA is TGTGCCAGCACCTATCGGGACAGATGGGCTCAGCCCCAGCATCTT. Amino acid sequence: CASTYRDRWAQPQHL.

The count of this clone is one. This chain links TRBV2 with TRBJ1-4; 7 bases agree with TRBD1. Per germline, CDR1 SNHLY and CDR2 FYNNEI. This CDR3 has 12 residues. V was clipped by 6 bases and J by 6 bases; unmatched bases: 1. The CDR3 DNA is TGTGCCAGCAGAGGACAGGATGAAAAACTGTTTTTT. Its protein product is CASRGQDEKLFF.

The V call is TRBV30, the J call TRBJ1-1, with 9 bases fitting TRBD1. The CDR3 has 16 amino acids. Germline V gene data show CDR1 as GTSNPN and CDR2 as SVGIG (reference sequence). Germline trimming cut 4 bases from V and 2 bases from J; bases unmatched to any gene: 11. The CDR3 is CAWTRDRAPLNTEAFF. CDR3 nucleotide sequence: TGTGCCTGGACACGGGACAGGGCACCTTTAAACACTGAAGCTTTCTTT.

The chain has TRBV25-1 and TRBJ1-2, with D hard to call. This CDR3 is 13 amino acids long. CDR1 and CDR2 from the germline V gene are MGHDK and SYGVNS. The ends were cut back, 5 bases at V and 4 bases at J, with 11 bases in the middle. The CDR3 bases are TGTGCCAGCAGTCCCGGACTCCTCTATGGCTACACCTTC. Translating it yields CASSPGLLYGYTF.

The rearrangement uses TRBV10-3 and TRBJ2-5; D perhaps matches TRBD1 (5 bases). CDR1 ENHRY and CDR2 SYGVKD come from the germline V gene. This CDR3 comprises 14 residues. Trimming removed 4 bases from V and 3 bases from J, with 12 bases in between. CDR3 nucleotide sequence: TGTGCCATCAGTGGGCTTGACAGTGAAGAGACCCAGTACTTC. Protein sequence: CAISGLDSEETQYF.

In regard to this clone: Other DNA sequences of this sample code for an identical CDR3. The V call is TRBV9, the J call TRBJ1-2, with a possible D match to TRBD1 (5 bases). V lost 4 bases to trimming and J lost 7 bases, with 8 bases between them. The CDR3 consists of 11 residues. From germline, CDR1 is SGDLS and CDR2 YYNGEE. The CDR3 DNA follows: TGTGCCAGCAGCCTAAGGGGTGGCTACACCTTC. Its protein product is CASSLRGGYTF.

The V and J genes are TRBV6-1 and TRBJ1-1; TRBD1 matches 10 bases. The CDR3 runs 16 residues. J lost 0 bases, V lost 2 bases, and 3 bases had no gene match. The germline V gene encodes CDR1 MNHNS and CDR2 SASEGT. The CDR3 DNA follows: TGTGCCAGCAGTGAACGACAGGGGGCAATGAACACTGAAGCTTTCTTT. Encoded protein: CASSERQGAMNTEAFF.